This TCR beta chain was recorded in a study of PD-L1 blockade in urothelial cancer. Study as a whole: After treatment start, blood was analyzed at 3 weeks (second dose) and at 6 weeks.

The CDR3 runs to 16 residues. Germline loops: CDR1 SEHNR, CDR2 FQNEAQ (reference sequence). After removal of 5 bases from V and 0 bases from J, the junction contained 10 bases not matched to a gene. Sequencing was performed with immunoSEQ multiplex PCR; in TCRdb, only in-frame clones are kept and a portion is missing. Of about 32,000 clones listed, 80% to 90% are singletons. The V gene is TRBV7-9, the J gene TRBJ2-7, with 7 bases aligning to TRBD2. This receptor was obtained from a middle-aged man with urothelial cancer. The starting material was PBMCs, obtained around atezolizumab (anti-PD-L1) treatment. The CDR3 loop reads CASSILAGFSSYEQYF. CDR3 DNA sequence: TGTGCCAGCAGCATTTTAGCGGGTTTCAGCTCCTACGAGCAGTACTTC. The complete variable domain, with remaining parts taken from reference TRBV7-9 and TRBJ2-7, reads DTGVSQNPRHKITKRGQNVTFRCDPISEHNRLYWYRQTLGQGPEFLTYFQNEAQLEKSRLLSDRFSAERPKGSFSTLEIQRTEQGDSAMYLCASSILAGFSSYEQYFGPGTRLTVT.